The clone carrying this T cell receptor beta chain has a single count. Trimming removed 4 bases from V and 8 bases from J, with 17 bases in between. Germline lookup yields CDR1 WNHNN and CDR2 SYGVQD (reference sequence). The CDR3 is 14 residues long. Original data processing: Nucleated cell number was recorded as an estimate derived from reference gene primer amplification. TCRdb's copy holds only in-frame clones and misses some; the assay was immunoSEQ multiplex PCR. V, J and clone size derive from that table, while D and trimming were established from the DNA sequence. Counted here are 200,000 to 250,000 clones, approximately 84% occurring once; the ten biggest clones make up 3.5% to 4.5%. These data are taken from a study of blood T cell repertoires in COVID-19. Study-level information: Sites across the United States, Italy and Spain contributed samples from acute and convalescent COVID-19. PBMCs, B-cell-depleted T cells, or T cells were the source of the cDNA or gDNA that made up the material.

This TCR was recovered from a man in his forties or fifties with acute or convalescent COVID-19. The chain combines TRBV10-1 with TRBJ1-2, with no clear D. Sequencing was done on a sample of peripheral blood. The CDR3 sequence is CASSASYDIHGYTF. As DNA, the CDR3 is TGCGCCAGCAGTGCTTCCTACGACATCCACGGCTACACCTTC.